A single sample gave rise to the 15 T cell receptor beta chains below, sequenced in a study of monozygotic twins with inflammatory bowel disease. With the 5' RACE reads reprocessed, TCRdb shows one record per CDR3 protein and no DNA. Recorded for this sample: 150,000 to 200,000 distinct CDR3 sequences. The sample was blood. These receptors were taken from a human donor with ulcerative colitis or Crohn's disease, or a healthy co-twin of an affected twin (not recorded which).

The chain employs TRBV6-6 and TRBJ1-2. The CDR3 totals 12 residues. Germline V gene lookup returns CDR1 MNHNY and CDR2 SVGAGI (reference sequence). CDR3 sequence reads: CASSYQRGGYTF.

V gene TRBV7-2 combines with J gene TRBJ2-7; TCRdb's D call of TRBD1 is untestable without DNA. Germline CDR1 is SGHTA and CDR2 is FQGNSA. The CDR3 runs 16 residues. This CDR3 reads CASSYTGQGLPYEQYF.

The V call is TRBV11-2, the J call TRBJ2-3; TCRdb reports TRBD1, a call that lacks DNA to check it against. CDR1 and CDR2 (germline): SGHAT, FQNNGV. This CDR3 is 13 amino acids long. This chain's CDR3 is CASNPDRTDTQYF.

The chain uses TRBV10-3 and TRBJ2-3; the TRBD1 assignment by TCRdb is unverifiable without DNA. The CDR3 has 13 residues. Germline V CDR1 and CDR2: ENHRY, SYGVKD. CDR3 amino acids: CAIGGGATDTQYF.

This chain's CDR3 is CASSSTDRAPLHF. The chain carries TRBV7-9 and TRBJ1-6; TCRdb returns TRBD1, unconfirmable since there is no DNA. The CDR3 sequence is 13 residues long. The germline gives CDR1 SEHNR, CDR2 FQNEAQ (reference sequence).

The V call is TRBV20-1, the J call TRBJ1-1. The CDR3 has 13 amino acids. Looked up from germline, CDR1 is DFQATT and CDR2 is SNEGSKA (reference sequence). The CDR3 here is CSARNSEYTEAFF.

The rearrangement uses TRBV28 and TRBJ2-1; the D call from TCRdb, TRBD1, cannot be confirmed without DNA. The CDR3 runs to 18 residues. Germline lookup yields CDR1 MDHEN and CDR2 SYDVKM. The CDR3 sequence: CASSLLNAGTVTYNEQFF.

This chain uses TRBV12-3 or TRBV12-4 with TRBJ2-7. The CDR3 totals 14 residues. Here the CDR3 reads CASSLWGASYEQYF.

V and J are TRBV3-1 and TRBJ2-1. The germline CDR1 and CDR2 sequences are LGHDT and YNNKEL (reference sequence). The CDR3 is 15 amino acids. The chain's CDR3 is CASSLKRNSYNEQFF.

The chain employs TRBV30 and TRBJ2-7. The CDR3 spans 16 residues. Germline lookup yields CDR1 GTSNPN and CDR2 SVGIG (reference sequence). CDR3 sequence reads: CAWSPHSGIDPYEQYF.

CDR3: CAWSFSGGQPQHF. V is TRBV30 and J is TRBJ1-5. The germline V gene encodes CDR1 GTSNPN and CDR2 SVGIG (reference sequence). The CDR3 has 13 amino acids. The variable domain in full, completed from reference TRBV30 and TRBJ1-5, reads SQTIHQWPATLVQPVGSPLSLECTVEGTSNPNLYWYRQAAGRGLQLLFYSVGIGQISSEVPQNLSASRPQDRQFILSSKKLLLSDSGFYLCAWSFSGGQPQHFGDGTRLSIL.

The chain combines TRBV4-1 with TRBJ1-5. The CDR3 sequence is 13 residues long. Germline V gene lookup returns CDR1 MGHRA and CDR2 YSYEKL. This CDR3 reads CASSHERDGPQHF.

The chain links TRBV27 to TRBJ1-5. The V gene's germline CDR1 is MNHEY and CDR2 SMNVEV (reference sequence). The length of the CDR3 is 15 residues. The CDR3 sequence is CASSPDGRLSQPQHF.

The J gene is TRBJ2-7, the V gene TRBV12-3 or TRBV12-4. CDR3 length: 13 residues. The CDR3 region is CASSPSQGSEQYF.

CDR3 loop: CASSLEGFYEQYF. The chain uses TRBV5-1 and TRBJ2-7. The CDR3 contains 13 residues. The germline V gene has CDR1 SGHRS and CDR2 YFSETQ. Drawing the rest from reference TRBV5-1 and TRBJ2-7, the complete variable domain is KAGVTQTPRYLIKTRGQQVTLSCSPISGHRSVSWYQQTPGQGLQFLFEYFSETQRNKGNFPGRFSGRQFSNSRSEMNVSTLELGDSALYLCASSLEGFYEQYFGPGTRLTVT.